This TCR beta chain came from a study of blood T cell repertoires in COVID-19. For the study at large: The samples span acute and convalescent COVID-19 from the United States, Italy and Spain. PBMCs, B-cell-depleted T cells, or T cells were the source of the cDNA or gDNA that made up the material.

Deletions cut 2 bases from V and 4 bases from J, with 10 bases between. The germline V gene has CDR1 SGHRS and CDR2 YFSETQ. The CDR3 runs 14 residues. The authors' processing: Nucleated cell number was recorded as an estimate derived from reference gene primer amplification. This table comes from immunoSEQ multiplex PCR, and its TCRdb copy is limited to in-frame clones, with some not included. V and J calls and clone size are those listed in that table; D and trimming were worked out from the DNA. The table lists 110,000 to 150,000 clones, roughly 80% of them singletons, with 8.6% in the top ten. The chain links TRBV5-1 to TRBJ1-5; D is possibly TRBD1 (5 bases). The source material was peripheral blood. This clonotype was obtained from a middle-aged man with active or convalescent COVID-19. The CDR3 DNA reads TGCGCCAGCAGCTTAGTGGGGGGAAATCAGCCCCAGCATTTT. This gives the protein CASSLVGGNQPQHF. Drawing the rest from reference TRBV5-1 and TRBJ1-5, the complete variable domain is KAGVTQTPRYLIKTRGQQVTLSCSPISGHRSVSWYQQTPGQGLQFLFEYFSETQRNKGNFPGRFSGRQFSNSRSEMNVSTLELGDSALYLCASSLVGGNQPQHFGDGTRLSIL.